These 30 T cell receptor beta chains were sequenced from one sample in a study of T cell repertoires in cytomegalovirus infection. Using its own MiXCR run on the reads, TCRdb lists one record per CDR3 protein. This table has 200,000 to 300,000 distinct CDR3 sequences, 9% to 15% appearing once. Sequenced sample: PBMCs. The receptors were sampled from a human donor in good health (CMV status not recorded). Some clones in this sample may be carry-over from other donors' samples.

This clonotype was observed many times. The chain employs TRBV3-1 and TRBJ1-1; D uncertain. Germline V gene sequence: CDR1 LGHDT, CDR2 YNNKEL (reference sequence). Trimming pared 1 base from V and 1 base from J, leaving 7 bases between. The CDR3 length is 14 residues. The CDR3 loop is CASSQVEGNTEAFF. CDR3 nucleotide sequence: TGTGCCAGCAGCCAAGTTGAGGGGAACACTGAAGCTTTCTTT.

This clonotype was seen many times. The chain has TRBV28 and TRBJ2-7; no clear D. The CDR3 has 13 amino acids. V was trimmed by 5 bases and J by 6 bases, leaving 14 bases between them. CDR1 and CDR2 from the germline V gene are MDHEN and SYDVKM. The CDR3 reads CASSTRVPGEQYF. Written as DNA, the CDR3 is TGTGCCAGCAGTACAAGGGTTCCTGGCGAGCAGTACTTC.

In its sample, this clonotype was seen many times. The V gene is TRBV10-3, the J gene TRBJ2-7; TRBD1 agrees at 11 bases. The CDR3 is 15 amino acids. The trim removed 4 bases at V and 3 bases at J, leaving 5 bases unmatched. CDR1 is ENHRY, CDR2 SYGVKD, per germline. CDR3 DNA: TGTGCCATCAGTGTTGGACAGGGGGCAAACTACGAGCAGTACTTC. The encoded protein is CAISVGQGANYEQYF.

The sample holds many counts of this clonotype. The CDR3 DNA reads as TGTGCCAGCAGCCAAGACAGGGCCATTTCACCCCTCCACTTT. Residues: CASSQDRAISPLHF. This chain joins TRBV7-2 and TRBJ1-6, with 7 bases identical to TRBD1. The germline CDR1 and CDR2 sequences are SGHTA and FQGNSA. The CDR3 totals 14 residues. J gave up 9 bases and V 5 bases, and 7 bases lay outside the gene matches.

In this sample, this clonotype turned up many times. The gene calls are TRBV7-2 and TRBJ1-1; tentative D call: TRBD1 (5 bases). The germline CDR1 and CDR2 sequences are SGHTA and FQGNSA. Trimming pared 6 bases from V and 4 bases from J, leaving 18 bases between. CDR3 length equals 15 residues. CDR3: CASSPRATGTTEAFF. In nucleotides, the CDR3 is TGTGCCAGCAGTCCCCGGGCTACGGGGACCACTGAAGCTTTCTTT.

This CDR3 reads CASKRPGLLLNTEAFF. The CDR3, as DNA: TGTGCCAGCAAACGACCCGGACTGCTTTTGAACACTGAAGCTTTCTTT. The chain employs TRBV6-6 and TRBJ1-1; D not resolved. CDR1 is MNHNY and CDR2 is SVGAGI in the germline V gene (reference sequence). With 7 bases removed from V and 0 bases from J, the gap between germline ends came to 18 bases. The CDR3 runs to 16 residues.

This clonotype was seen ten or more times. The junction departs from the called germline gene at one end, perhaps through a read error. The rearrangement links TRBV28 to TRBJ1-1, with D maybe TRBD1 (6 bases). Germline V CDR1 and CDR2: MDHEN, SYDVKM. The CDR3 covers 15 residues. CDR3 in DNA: TGTGCCAGCAGTCCCCCGACAGGAATGAAAACTGAAGCTTTCTTT. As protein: CASSPPTGMKTEAFF.

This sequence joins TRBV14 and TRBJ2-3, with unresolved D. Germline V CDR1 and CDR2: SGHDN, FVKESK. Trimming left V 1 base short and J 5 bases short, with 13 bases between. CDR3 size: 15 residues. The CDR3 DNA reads TGTGCCAGCAGCCAAGGAGGAAGATGGGGAGATACGCAGTATTTT. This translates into CASSQGGRWGDTQYF.

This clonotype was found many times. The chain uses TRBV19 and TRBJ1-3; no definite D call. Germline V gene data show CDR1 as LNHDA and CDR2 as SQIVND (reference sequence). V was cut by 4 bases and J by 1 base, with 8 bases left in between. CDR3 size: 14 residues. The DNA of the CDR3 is TGTGCCAGTAGTAATACTGCTTCTGGAAACACCATATATTTT. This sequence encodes CASSNTASGNTIYF.

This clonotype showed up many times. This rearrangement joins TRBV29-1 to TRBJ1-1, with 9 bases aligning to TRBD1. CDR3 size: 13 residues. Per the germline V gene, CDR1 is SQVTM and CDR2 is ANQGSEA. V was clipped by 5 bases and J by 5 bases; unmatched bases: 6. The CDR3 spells CSVFMTGGTEAFF. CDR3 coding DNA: TGCAGCGTTTTTATGACAGGGGGGACTGAAGCTTTCTTT.

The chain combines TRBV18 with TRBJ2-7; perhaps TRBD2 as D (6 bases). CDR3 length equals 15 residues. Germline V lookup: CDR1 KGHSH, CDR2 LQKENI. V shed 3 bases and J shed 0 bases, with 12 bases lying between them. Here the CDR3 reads CASSPTGGGSYEQYF. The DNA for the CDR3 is TGTGCCAGCTCACCTACCGGGGGAGGCTCCTACGAGCAGTACTTC. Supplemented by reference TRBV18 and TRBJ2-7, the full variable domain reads NAGVMQNPRHLVRRRGQEARLRCSPMKGHSHVYWYRQLPEEGLKFMVYLQKENIIDESGMPKERFSAEFPKEGPSILRIQQVVRGDSAAYFCASSPTGGGSYEQYFGPGTRLTVT.

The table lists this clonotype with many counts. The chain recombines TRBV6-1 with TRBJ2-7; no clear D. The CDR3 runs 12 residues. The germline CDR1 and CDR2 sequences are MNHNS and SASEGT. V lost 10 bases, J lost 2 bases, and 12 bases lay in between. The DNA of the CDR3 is TGTGCCACCTCGCACACCGCCTACGAGCAGTACTTC. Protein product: CATSHTAYEQYF.

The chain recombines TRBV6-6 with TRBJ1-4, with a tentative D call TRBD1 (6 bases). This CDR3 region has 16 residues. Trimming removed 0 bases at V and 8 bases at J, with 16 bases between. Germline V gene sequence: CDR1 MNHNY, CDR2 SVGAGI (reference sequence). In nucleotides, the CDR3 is TGTGCCAGCAGTTACTCCGACAGGATGATAGAGGAAAAACTGTTTTTT. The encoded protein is CASSYSDRMIEEKLFF.

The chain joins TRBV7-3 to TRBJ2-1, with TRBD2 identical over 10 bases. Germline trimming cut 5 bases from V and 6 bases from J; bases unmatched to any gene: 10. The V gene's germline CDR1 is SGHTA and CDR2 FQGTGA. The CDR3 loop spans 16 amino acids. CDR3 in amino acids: CASSRLAGDFLNEQFF. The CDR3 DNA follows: TGTGCCAGCAGCCGGCTAGCGGGAGATTTCCTCAATGAGCAGTTCTTC.

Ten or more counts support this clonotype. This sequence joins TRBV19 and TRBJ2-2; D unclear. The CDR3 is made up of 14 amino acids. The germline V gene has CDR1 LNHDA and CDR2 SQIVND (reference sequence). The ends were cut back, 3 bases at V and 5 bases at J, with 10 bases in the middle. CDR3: CASSIVGVTGELFF. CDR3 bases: TGTGCCAGTAGTATTGTTGGAGTAACCGGGGAGCTGTTTTTT.

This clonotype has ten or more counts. The DNA for the CDR3 is TGTGCCAGCAGCTTATCTGGGGTGGACACCGGGGAGCTGTTTTTT. This codes for CASSLSGVDTGELFF. The chain links TRBV7-2 to TRBJ2-2; D uncertain. The CDR3 totals 15 residues. V was shortened by 2 bases and J by 3 bases, with 10 bases between the two germline ends. CDR1 and CDR2 from the germline V gene are SGHTA and FQGNSA.

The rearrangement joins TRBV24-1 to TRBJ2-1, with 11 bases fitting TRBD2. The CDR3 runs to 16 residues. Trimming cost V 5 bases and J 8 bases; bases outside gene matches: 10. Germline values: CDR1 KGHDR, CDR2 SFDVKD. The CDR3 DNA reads TGTGCCACCAGTGTGGGGCTAGCGGGAGGTATAGATGAGCAGTTCTTC. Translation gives CATSVGLAGGIDEQFF.

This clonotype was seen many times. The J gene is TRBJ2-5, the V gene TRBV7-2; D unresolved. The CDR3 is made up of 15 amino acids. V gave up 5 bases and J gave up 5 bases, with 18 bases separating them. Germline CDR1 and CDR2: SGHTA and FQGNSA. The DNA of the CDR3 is TGTGCCAGCAGCCCGATGACTGCGAATGGGGAGACCCAGTACTTC. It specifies CASSPMTANGETQYF.

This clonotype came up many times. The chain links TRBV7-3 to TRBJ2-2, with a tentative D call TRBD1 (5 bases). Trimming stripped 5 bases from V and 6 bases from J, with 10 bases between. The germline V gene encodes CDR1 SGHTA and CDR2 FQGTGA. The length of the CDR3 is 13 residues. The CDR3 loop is CASSPSRAGELFF. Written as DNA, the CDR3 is TGTGCCAGCAGCCCAAGCAGGGCCGGGGAGCTGTTTTTT.

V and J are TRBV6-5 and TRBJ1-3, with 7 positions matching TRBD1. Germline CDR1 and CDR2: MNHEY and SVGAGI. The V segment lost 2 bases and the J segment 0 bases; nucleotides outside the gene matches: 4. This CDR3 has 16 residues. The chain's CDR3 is CASSYGGQISGNTIYF. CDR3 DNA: TGTGCCAGCAGTTACGGGGGACAGATCTCTGGAAACACCATATATTTT.

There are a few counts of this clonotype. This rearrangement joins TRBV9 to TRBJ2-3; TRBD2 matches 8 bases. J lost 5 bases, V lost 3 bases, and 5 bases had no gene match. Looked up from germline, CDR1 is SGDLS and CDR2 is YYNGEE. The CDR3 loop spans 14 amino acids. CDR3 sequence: CASSGGTRGDTQYF. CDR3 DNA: TGTGCCAGCAGCGGCGGGACTAGGGGAGATACGCAGTATTTT.

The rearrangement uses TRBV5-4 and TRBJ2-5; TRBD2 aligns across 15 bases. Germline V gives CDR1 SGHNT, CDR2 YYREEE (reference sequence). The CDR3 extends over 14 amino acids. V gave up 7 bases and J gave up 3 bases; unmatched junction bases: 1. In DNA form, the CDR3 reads TGTGCCAGCGGGACTAGCGGGGGGAAAGAGACCCAGTACTTC. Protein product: CASGTSGGKETQYF.

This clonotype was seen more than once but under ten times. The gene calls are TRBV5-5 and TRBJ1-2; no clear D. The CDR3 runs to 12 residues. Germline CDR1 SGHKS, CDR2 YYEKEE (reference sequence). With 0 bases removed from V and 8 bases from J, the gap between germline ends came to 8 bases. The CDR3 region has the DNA TGTGCCAGCAGCTTGGATAGGCGGGGCTACACCTTC. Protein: CASSLDRRGYTF.

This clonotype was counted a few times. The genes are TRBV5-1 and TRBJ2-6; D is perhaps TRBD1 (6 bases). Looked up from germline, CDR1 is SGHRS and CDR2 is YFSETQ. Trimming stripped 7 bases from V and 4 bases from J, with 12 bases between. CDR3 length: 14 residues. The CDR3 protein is CASGRGGGANVLTF. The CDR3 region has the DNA TGCGCCAGCGGCAGGGGCGGAGGGGCCAACGTCCTGACTTTC.

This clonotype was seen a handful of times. DNA of the CDR3: TGTGCCAGCAGCTTAGCCCTTGGGACAGGACCTAACTATGGCTACACCTTC. Translation gives CASSLALGTGPNYGYTF. The genes are TRBV7-9 and TRBJ1-2, with 8 nucleotides matching TRBD1. The length of the CDR3 is 17 residues. V shed 0 bases and J 0 bases; nucleotides not matched to a gene: 6. Germline CDR1 and CDR2: SEHNR and FQNEAQ (reference sequence).

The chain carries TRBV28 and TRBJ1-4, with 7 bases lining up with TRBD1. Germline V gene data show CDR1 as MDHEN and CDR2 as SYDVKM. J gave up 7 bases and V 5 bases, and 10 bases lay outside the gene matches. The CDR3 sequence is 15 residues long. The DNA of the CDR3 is TGTGCCAGCAGTCCCCCGCAGGGGGGAAGTGAAAAACTGTTTTTT. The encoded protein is CASSPPQGGSEKLFF.

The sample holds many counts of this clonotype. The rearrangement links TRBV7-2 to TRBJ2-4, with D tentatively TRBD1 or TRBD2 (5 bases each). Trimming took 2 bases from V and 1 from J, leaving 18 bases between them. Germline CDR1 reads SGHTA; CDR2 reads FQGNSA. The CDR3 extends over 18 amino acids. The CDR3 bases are TGTGCCAGCAGCTTATCGACTCCACGGGACCTGGCCAAAAACATTCAGTACTTC. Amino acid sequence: CASSLSTPRDLAKNIQYF.

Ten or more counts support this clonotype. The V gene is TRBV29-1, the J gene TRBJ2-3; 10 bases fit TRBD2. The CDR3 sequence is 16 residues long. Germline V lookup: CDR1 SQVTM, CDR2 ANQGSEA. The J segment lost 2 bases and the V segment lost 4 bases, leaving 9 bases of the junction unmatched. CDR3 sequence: CSVGASGGGNTDTQYF. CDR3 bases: TGCAGCGTTGGAGCTAGCGGGGGAGGAAACACAGATACGCAGTATTTT.

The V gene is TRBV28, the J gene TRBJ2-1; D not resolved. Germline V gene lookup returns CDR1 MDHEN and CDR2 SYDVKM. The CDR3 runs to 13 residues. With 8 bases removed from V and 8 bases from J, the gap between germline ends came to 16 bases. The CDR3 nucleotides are TGTGCCAGCGGAGTTGGCAGCCCCTATGAGCAGTTCTTC. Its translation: CASGVGSPYEQFF. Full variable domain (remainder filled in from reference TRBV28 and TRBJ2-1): DVKVTQSSRYLVKRTGEKVFLECVQDMDHENMFWYRQDPGLGLRLIYFSYDVKMKEKGDIPEGYSVSREKKERFSLILESASTNQTSMYLCASGVGSPYEQFFGPGTRLTVL.

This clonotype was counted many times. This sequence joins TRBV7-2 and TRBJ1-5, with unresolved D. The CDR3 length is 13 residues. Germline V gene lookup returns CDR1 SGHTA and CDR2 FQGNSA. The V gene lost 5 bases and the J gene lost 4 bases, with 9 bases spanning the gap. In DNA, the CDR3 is TGTGCCAGCAGCCCTTGGGGAAATCAGCCCCAGCATTTT. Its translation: CASSPWGNQPQHF.